This is a list of T cell receptor beta chains from one sample in a study of cytomegalovirus exposure and HLA in healthy donors. Produced via immunoSEQ multiplex PCR; TCRdb's table is partial and in-frame only. This table has hundreds of thousands of clones, approximately 78% appearing once. Sequencing was done on a sample of PBMCs. The source is a boy between 5 and 17 years old in good health and CMV-seronegative. CDR3s include the opening cysteine and the closing phenylalanine or tryptophan. D genes are given only for firm matches. Clone size appears in some rows only: once, few, many, or a class for an expanded clone.

>TRBD1|-|TRBV6-5|TRBJ1-2
CASSYSGTAGAYGYTF
TGTGCCAGCAGTTACTCGGGGACAGCTGGGGCCTATGGCTACACCTTC
>TRBD1|-|TRBV9|TRBJ1-1
CASSAGQGRTEAFF
TGTGCCAGCAGCGCCGGACAGGGGCGAACTGAAGCTTTCTTT
>TRBD1|once|TRBV2|TRBJ1-1
CASTVTGGNTEAFF
TGTGCCAGCACCGTCACAGGGGGCAACACTGAAGCTTTCTTT
>-|-|TRBV5-4|TRBJ1-5
CASSSGARSPQHF
TGTGCCAGCAGCTCAGGGGCCCGCTCGCCCCAGCATTTT
>TRBD1|-|TRBV5-1|TRBJ2-7
CASSLVLSTGNAYEQYF
TGCGCCAGCAGCTTGGTTCTTTCGACAGGGAATGCCTACGAGCAGTACTTC
>-|-|TRBV11-3|TRBJ1-1
CASSFAGVNTEAFF
TGTGCCAGCAGCTTCGCGGGAGTGAACACTGAAGCTTTCTTT
>-|-|TRBV7-9|TRBJ2-7
CASSLRGGVGEQYF
TGTGCCAGCAGCTTAAGAGGCGGGGTGGGCGAGCAGTACTTC
>-|-|TRBV10-3|TRBJ2-5
CAISARLAGSEETQYF
TGTGCCATCAGTGCACGGCTAGCCGGATCAGAGGAGACCCAGTACTTC
>-|-|TRBV29-1|TRBJ1-2
CSVGEGGYGYTF
TGCAGCGTTGGTGAAGGCGGCTATGGCTACACCTTC
>-|-|TRBV27|TRBJ1-5
CASSPGTSNQPQHF
TGTGCCAGCAGTCCCGGGACAAGTAATCAGCCCCAGCATTTT
>-|few|TRBV6-5|TRBJ1-2
CASRLDSLYDGYTF
TGTGCCAGCAGACTCGACAGCCTATATGACGGCTACACCTTC
>TRBD1|-|TRBV2|TRBJ2-2
CASSRDRGGELFF
TGTGCCAGCAGCAGGGACAGGGGGGGGGAGCTGTTTTTT
>-|-|TRBV6-6|TRBJ1-5
CASSPRGGGNQPQHF
TGTGCCAGCAGCCCCAGAGGGGGAGGCAATCAGCCCCAGCATTTT
>TRBD1|-|TRBV5-4|TRBJ1-6
CASSTWTGGDSPLHF
TGTGCCAGCAGCACATGGACAGGGGGAGATTCACCCCTCCACTTT
>-|-|TRBV29-1|TRBJ1-2
CSAGERYGYTF
TGCAGCGCCGGCGAGCGCTATGGCTACACCTTC
>-|-|TRBV4-1|TRBJ1-2
CASSRQDSNYGYTF
TGCGCCAGCAGCCGCCAGGATTCCAACTATGGCTACACCTTC
>-|-|TRBV5-1|TRBJ2-3
CASSFGNTQYF
TGCGCCAGCAGCTTCGGTAATACGCAGTATTTT
>-|-|TRBV27|TRBJ2-1
CASSLQANSYNEQFF
TGTGCCAGCAGTTTACAAGCGAATAGCTACAATGAGCAGTTCTTC
>TRBD1|-|TRBV14|TRBJ1-2
CASSQAVGRGLFGYTF
TGTGCCAGCAGCCAAGCTGTGGGCAGGGGGCTTTTTGGCTACACCTTC
>TRBD2|once|TRBV6-5|TRBJ2-3
CASPRLAGSTDTQYF
TGTGCCAGCCCCCGATTAGCGGGTAGCACAGATACGCAGTATTTT
>TRBD1|-|TRBV5-1|TRBJ1-2
CASSSTGDYGYTF
TGCGCCAGCAGCTCCACAGGGGACTATGGCTACACCTTC
>-|-|TRBV18|TRBJ1-4
CASSQEGSVKLFF
TGTGCCAGCTCACAGGAGGGATCCGTAAAACTGTTTTTT
>-|-|TRBV27|TRBJ2-7
CASSLKATGYEQYF
TGTGCCAGCAGTTTAAAAGCGACCGGCTACGAGCAGTACTTC
>TRBD2|-|TRBV5-1|TRBJ2-5
CASSYGLAGGYQETQYF
TGCGCCAGCAGCTACGGACTAGCGGGGGGGTACCAAGAGACCCAGTACTTC
>-|-|TRBV5-1|TRBJ2-2
CASSLGANTGELFF
TGCGCCAGCAGCTTGGGAGCGAACACCGGGGAGCTGTTTTTT
>-|-|TRBV5-1|TRBJ1-4
CASSVDGRNEKLFF
TGCGCCAGCAGCGTGGACGGGAGGAATGAAAAACTGTTTTTT
>TRBD1|-|TRBV19|TRBJ1-1
CASSIFEGANTEAFF
TGTGCCAGTAGTATCTTCGAGGGGGCGAACACTGAAGCTTTCTTT
>TRBD2|-|TRBV5-1|TRBJ2-1
CASSSGTSGMGSNEQFF
TGCGCCAGCAGCTCCGGGACTAGCGGGATGGGGTCCAATGAGCAGTTCTTC
>-|-|TRBV5-1|TRBJ1-4
CASSSRQENEKLFF
TGCGCCAGCAGCTCGAGACAGGAAAATGAAAAACTGTTTTTT
>TRBD1|-|TRBV6-1|TRBJ2-5
CASSEGQWGTQYF
TGTGCCAGCAGTGAGGGACAGTGGGGGACCCAGTACTTC